This passage covers 19 T cell receptor beta chains from one sample sequenced in a study of regulatory T cells in long-lasting Graves disease. Sequencing libraries for TCR beta were prepared with iRepertoire HTBI primers and Arm-PCR of CDR3 regions. In TCRdb, the multiplex PCR reads were re-called with MiXCR into one record per CDR3 protein. The sample records 250,000 or so distinct CDR3 sequences, about 20% being singletons. Stated time point: newly diagnosed GD, antithyroid drugs for less than 3 months. Construction of the TCR library relied on RNA isolated from PBMCs. The sample was also reused in another study, on T cells in Graves' hyperthyroidism and ophthalmopathy.

The starting material was peripheral blood mononuclear cells (PBMCs), obtained at new diagnosis, from a patient treated with antithyroid drugs. Receptor source: a woman under 40 with Graves disease.

This clonotype was picked up many times. A read error may explain this, as a much larger clone is one base away. This CDR3 fails to terminate in the conserved phenylalanine or tryptophan, so it likely reflects a read error. The chain combines TRBV5-5 with TRBJ1-1, with 7 bases identical to TRBD1. The CDR3 has 15 amino acids. CDR1 SGHKS and CDR2 YYEKEE come from the germline V gene (reference sequence). After removal of 4 bases from V and 1 base from J, the junction contained 7 bases not matched to a gene. CDR3 in DNA: TGTGCCAGCAGCCCCAGGGGGGCAGGGAACACTGAAGCTTTCCTT. Protein sequence: CASSPRGAGNTEAFL.

This clonotype was counted at least ten times. The chain has TRBV28 and TRBJ2-1, with 9 bases matching TRBD2. CDR1 MDHEN and CDR2 SYDVKM come from the germline V gene. The CDR3 consists of 17 residues. The ends lost 4 bases at V and 0 bases at J; junction bases unmatched: 7. Written as DNA, the CDR3 is TGTGCCAGCAGTTCCCTCCAGCGGGGGGTCTCCTACAATGAGCAGTTCTTC. This gives the protein CASSSLQRGVSYNEQFF. Drawing the rest from reference TRBV28 and TRBJ2-1, the complete variable domain is DVKVTQSSRYLVKRTGEKVFLECVQDMDHENMFWYRQDPGLGLRLIYFSYDVKMKEKGDIPEGYSVSREKKERFSLILESASTNQTSMYLCASSSLQRGVSYNEQFFGPGTRLTVL.

This clonotype was counted ten times or more. This chain uses TRBV12-3 or TRBV12-4 with TRBJ1-2, with a possible D match to TRBD1 (5 bases). Trimming removed 7 bases at V and 0 bases at J, with 12 bases between. This CDR3 comprises 14 residues. The CDR3, as DNA: TGTGCCAGCATCGGGACCGCAGCTAACTATGGCTACACCTTC. Translated, it gives CASIGTAANYGYTF.

Ten or more counts support this clonotype. The rearrangement links TRBV3-1 to TRBJ1-2; D is ambiguous. Trimming pared 1 base from V and 9 bases from J, leaving 6 bases between. This CDR3 has 11 amino acids. In germline, CDR1 is LGHDT, CDR2 YNNKEL (reference sequence). The CDR3: CASSQGVSYTF. In DNA form, the CDR3 reads TGTGCCAGCAGCCAAGGAGTTAGCTACACCTTC.

The table lists this clonotype with many counts. The chain combines TRBV2 with TRBJ1-2; no firm D call. The V gene's germline CDR1 is SNHLY and CDR2 FYNNEI. This CDR3 comprises 12 residues. V gave up 6 bases and J gave up 8 bases, with 13 bases separating them. DNA for the CDR3: TGTGCCAGCAGGACGGGCGGCGGCGGCTACACCTTC. Translating gives CASRTGGGGYTF.

This chain joins TRBV19 and TRBJ1-1; D is uncertain. Germline V gives CDR1 LNHDA, CDR2 SQIVND (reference sequence). Trimming took off 7 bases at V and 1 base at J, with 19 bases between the two ends. This CDR3 has 16 amino acids. The CDR3, as DNA: TGTGCCAGTAACCCTTTTACAGAACAGCCGAACACTGAAGCTTTCTTT. Its translation: CASNPFTEQPNTEAFF.

This clonotype has a count of ten or more. The rearrangement uses TRBV12-3 or TRBV12-4 and TRBJ1-6; no clear D. The CDR3 covers 13 residues. V was trimmed by 3 bases and J by 5 bases, leaving 5 bases between them. The CDR3 DNA sequence: TGTGCCAGCAGTTTCGGGGATAATTCACCCCTCCACTTT. Protein: CASSFGDNSPLHF.

The CDR3 is CSARLLEAFF. CDR3 DNA: TGCAGTGCTAGGCTACTTGAAGCTTTCTTT. V usage is TRBV20-1 and J usage is TRBJ1-1; D is ambiguous. Per germline, CDR1 DFQATT and CDR2 SNEGSKA (reference sequence). CDR3 length: 10 residues. V was shortened by 3 bases and J by 7 bases, with 6 bases between the two germline ends.

This clonotype was found a few times. The chain employs TRBV18 and TRBJ1-3; D remains unclear. Germline V lookup: CDR1 KGHSH, CDR2 LQKENI. This CDR3 is built from 18 residues. Trimming stripped 1 base from V and 0 bases from J, with 16 bases between. The CDR3 protein is CASSPLNSNSFSGNTIYF. As DNA, the CDR3 is TGTGCCAGCTCACCACTGAACAGCAACTCCTTCTCTGGAAACACCATATATTTT. The full variable domain, completed using reference TRBV18 and TRBJ1-3, is NAGVMQNPRHLVRRRGQEARLRCSPMKGHSHVYWYRQLPEEGLKFMVYLQKENIIDESGMPKERFSAEFPKEGPSILRIQQVVRGDSAAYFCASSPLNSNSFSGNTIYFGEGSWLTVV.

This clonotype has just one count. The rearrangement links TRBV25-1 to TRBJ2-3; D unresolved. Trimming stripped 3 bases from V and 4 bases from J, with 8 bases between. The CDR3 is 13 amino acids. Per the germline V gene, CDR1 is MGHDK and CDR2 is SYGVNS. Here the CDR3 DNA reads TGTGCCAGCAGTGAGACCGTACCAGATACGCAGTATTTT. As protein: CASSETVPDTQYF.

At least ten counts were recorded for this clonotype. The chain recombines TRBV5-1 with TRBJ2-1; 10 nucleotides match TRBD2. Germline CDR1 SGHRS, CDR2 YFSETQ. CDR3 length: 15 amino acids. V dropped 2 bases and J dropped 4; count of bases not matched to a gene: 3. The DNA of the CDR3 is TGCGCCAGCAGCTTTCTTAGCGGGGGGTACAATGAGCAGTTCTTC. This gives the protein CASSFLSGGYNEQFF.

This clonotype was seen ten or more times. The genes are TRBV20-1 and TRBJ2-3; D is possibly TRBD1 or TRBD2 (5 bases each). CDR1 and CDR2 (germline): DFQATT, SNEGSKA (reference sequence). Trimming took off 6 bases at V and 6 bases at J, with 16 bases between the two ends. CDR3 length equals 13 residues. CDR3 sequence reads: CSAPRGALDTQYF. The CDR3 coding sequence is TGCAGTGCCCCGCGAGGGGCGTTGGATACGCAGTATTTT.

This clonotype was seen many times. This rearrangement joins TRBV20-1 to TRBJ2-4; D gene uncertain. CDR3 length: 14 amino acids. Germline CDR1 DFQATT, CDR2 SNEGSKA (reference sequence). The V end was cut by 6 bases, the J end by 0 bases, with 12 bases between. The CDR3 loop is CSAERSLAKNIQYF. The CDR3 DNA follows: TGCAGTGCCGAGAGATCTCTAGCCAAAAACATTCAGTACTTC.

In this sample, this clonotype turned up a few times. A much larger clone lies one base from this, so it may be a read error. V is TRBV7-3 and J is TRBJ2-1, with 12 bases lining up with TRBD2. The CDR3 sequence is 15 residues long. Germline-derived CDR1 and CDR2 are SGHTA and FQGTGA. The CDR3 region has the DNA TGTGCCAGCAGCCCCTCTAGCGGGGGGGCCAATGAGCAGCTCTTC. Protein product: CASSPSSGGANEQLF.

At least ten counts were recorded for this clonotype. The CDR3 protein is CASGGTGYEQYF. The CDR3 DNA is TGCGCCAGCGGCGGGACAGGATACGAGCAGTACTTC. This sequence joins TRBV5-1 and TRBJ2-7; the match to TRBD1 covers 8 bases. Trimming took 7 bases from V and 4 from J; bases not matched to a gene: 4. This CDR3 has 12 residues. Germline CDR1 reads SGHRS; CDR2 reads YFSETQ.

The V gene is TRBV19, the J gene TRBJ2-2; D gene unclear. Germline assignment: CDR1 LNHDA and CDR2 SQIVND (reference sequence). V lost 7 bases to trimming and J lost 2 bases, with 8 bases between them. The CDR3 is made up of 13 amino acids. The DNA of the CDR3 is TGTGCCAGTAAAACAGATAACACCGGGGAGCTGTTTTTT. Translated, it gives CASKTDNTGELFF.

The table lists this clonotype with many counts. This chain connects TRBV5-1 to TRBJ2-3; 8 bases fit TRBD2. Germline values: CDR1 SGHRS, CDR2 YFSETQ. V dropped 4 bases and J dropped 8; count of bases not matched to a gene: 18. CDR3 size: 17 residues. CDR3 region: CASSRRLPGGDGGTQYF. Written as DNA, the CDR3 is TGCGCCAGCAGCCGGCGTTTACCGGGGGGGGATGGTGGTACGCAGTATTTT.

The V and J genes are TRBV18 and TRBJ1-3; D gene ambiguous. This CDR3 region has 15 residues. Trimming removed 5 bases at V and 3 bases at J, with 14 bases between. The germline gives CDR1 KGHSH, CDR2 LQKENI. The CDR3 region has the DNA TGTGCCAGCTCATACGCGGCGGATATTGGAAACACCATATATTTT. Translation gives CASSYAADIGNTIYF.

This clonotype was observed many times. The rearrangement uses TRBV2 and TRBJ1-2, with D tentatively TRBD1 (6 bases). The CDR3 loop spans 14 amino acids. The germline V gene encodes CDR1 SNHLY and CDR2 FYNNEI. Trimming removed 7 bases at V and 8 bases at J, with 20 bases between. DNA of the CDR3: TGTGCCAGCACCTCAGGGGCCAGGGTGCAAGGCTACACCTTC. Translating it yields CASTSGARVQGYTF. The full variable domain, its missing parts supplied by reference TRBV2 and TRBJ1-2, is EPEVTQTPSHQVTQMGQEVILRCVPISNHLYFYWYRQILGQKVEFLVSFYNNEISEKSEIFDDQFSVERPDGSNFTLKIRSTKLEDSAMYFCASTSGARVQGYTFGSGTRLTVV.